This TCR beta chain was retrieved from a study of T-cell reconstitution after alpha-beta-depleted transplantation in children. This clonotype turned up a few times. This CDR3 is built from 14 residues. The V gene's germline CDR1 is DFQATT and CDR2 SNEGSKA (reference sequence). J gave up 3 bases and V 3 bases, and 5 bases lay outside the gene matches. Library preparation (for TCRbeta) was performed with unique molecular identifiers. TCRdb re-derived calls from the PCR reads in MiXCR, one entry per CDR3 protein. The data contain around 370,000 distinct CDR3 sequences, about 9.4% of them singletons. The source of this sequence is a human donor who donated a stem cell graft to a child with acute lymphoblastic leukemia. Material: PBMCs from the stem cell graft donor, obtained from the stem cell graft. V is TRBV20-1 and J is TRBJ2-7; 10 positions match TRBD2. This chain's CDR3 is CSARASGSLYEQYF. The DNA for the CDR3 is TGCAGTGCTAGGGCTAGCGGGAGTCTCTACGAGCAGTACTTC.